This TCR beta chain was sequenced for a study of identical twins. The study's findings and limits: Conclusions relied on cross-sectional statistical analysis, not following the same donors.

Germline V gene lookup returns CDR1 SGHDT and CDR2 YYEEEE. Between the trimmed V and J ends, which lost 0 bases and 1 base, there was a span of 9 bases. This CDR3 contains 15 residues. In this sample, this clonotype turned up a few times. Antigen unknown. TCRdb redid the calling of the 5' RACE reads with MiXCR, one entry per CDR3 protein. In the table there are approximately 620,000 distinct CDR3 sequences, approximately 9% of which are singletons. These same data were also listed under a study on yellow fever vaccine responses in identical twins. That report adds: Twins reportedly showed a vaccine T cell response that seemed partly convergent and partly personalized.

Sequenced material: PBMCs. This TCR was recovered from a woman younger than 35 in good health. The V and J genes are TRBV5-6 and TRBJ2-3; maybe TRBD1 (5 bases). Here the CDR3 reads CASSLVKGRTDTQYF. DNA of the CDR3: TGTGCCAGCAGCTTGGTGAAGGGGCGCACAGATACGCAGTATTTT.